Presented here are 7 T cell receptor beta chains from one specimen sequenced in a study of PD-1 blockade in classical Hodgkin lymphoma. The data were produced by immunoSEQ multiplex PCR, yet TCRdb's version contains in-frame clones alone and is incomplete. The sample gives 50,000 to 65,000 clones, 80% to 95% of which show up once; about 10% is in the top ten. Every single patient, without exception, relapsed after autologous stem cell transplantation, and brentuximab vedotin exposure varied. Material: peripheral blood mononuclear cells (PBMCs), obtained before the second cycle of nivolumab. These receptors all come from a human donor with classical Hodgkin lymphoma.

The chain links TRBV2 to TRBJ2-3, with D maybe TRBD2 (6 bases). V gave up 9 bases and J gave up 1 base, with 26 bases separating them. The germline V gene has CDR1 SNHLY and CDR2 FYNNEI. The CDR3 spans 18 residues. CDR3 coding DNA: TGTGCCAGGACGGGAAAAGGGCACGGGAGCTTAGGCACAGATACGCAGTATTTT. Protein product: CARTGKGHGSLGTDTQYF.

This clone was seen once. This sequence joins TRBV6-1 and TRBJ2-7; unclear D gene. The CDR3 is 13 residues long. Trimming took 5 bases from V and 3 from J, leaving 11 bases between them. Germline-derived CDR1 and CDR2 are MNHNS and SASEGT. The CDR3 spells CASSPRQIYEQYF. The CDR3 bases are TGTGCCAGCAGTCCCCGTCAGATCTACGAGCAGTACTTC.

The rearrangement links TRBV19 to TRBJ2-7; 8 bases align to TRBD1. CDR1 is LNHDA, CDR2 SQIVND, per germline (reference sequence). CDR3 size: 13 residues. The V segment lost 5 bases and the J segment 3 bases; nucleotides outside the gene matches: 3. The CDR3 is CASSHGQGYEQYF. The CDR3 coding sequence is TGTGCCAGTAGTCATGGACAGGGCTACGAGCAGTACTTC.

The rearrangement joins TRBV19 to TRBJ2-5, with 13 bases that match TRBD2. The germline CDR1 and CDR2 sequences are LNHDA and SQIVND (reference sequence). V was pared by 7 bases and J by 4 bases, with 15 bases of the junction left unmatched. This CDR3 has 18 residues. The DNA for the CDR3 is TGTGCCAGTAAGCCTGGGACAGAGACTAGCGGGGGGACAGAGACCCAGTACTTC. Translation gives CASKPGTETSGGTETQYF.

The rearrangement links TRBV6-5 to TRBJ1-5, with D possibly being TRBD1 (5 bases). With 5 bases removed from V and 5 bases from J, the gap between germline ends came to 13 bases. This CDR3 contains 14 residues. The germline gives CDR1 MNHEY, CDR2 SVGAGI. In nucleotides, the CDR3 is TGTGCCAGCAGTCCATGGGGCGTTGATCAGCCCCAGCATTTT. It yields the protein CASSPWGVDQPQHF.

The gene calls are TRBV28 and TRBJ1-2, with D uncertain. There are 14 residues in the CDR3. The germline gives CDR1 MDHEN, CDR2 SYDVKM. Trimming stripped 5 bases from V and 4 bases from J, with 14 bases between. CDR3 amino acids: CASSPHVVSYGYTF. The DNA for the CDR3 is TGTGCCAGCAGTCCTCATGTGGTTAGCTATGGCTACACCTTC.

As regards this clone: A far larger clone is one base from this, pointing to a likely read error. The same CDR3 arises from other DNA sequences in this sample as well. V is TRBV9 and J is TRBJ2-2; D remains ambiguous. Trimming left V 0 bases short and J 1 base short, with 4 bases between. This CDR3 contains 14 residues. Germline-derived CDR1 and CDR2 are SGDLS and YYNGEE. DNA of the CDR3: TGTGCCAGCAGCGTAGCGGAGAACACCGGGGAGCTGTTTTTT. Translation gives CASSVAENTGELFF.